This TCR beta chain comes out of a study of T cells after yellow fever vaccination. At the level of the study: The authors prepared low-cell-number fractions using SMART-Seq v4 Ultra Low Input. Overall study findings and caveats: Reappearance after the booster was observed for most primary-vaccination clones (more than 95% CD4, about 91% CD8). There was a possibility that FACS-sorted repertoires contained abundant clonotypes contaminating from the bulk population.

Looked up from germline, CDR1 is LNHNV and CDR2 is YYDKDF (reference sequence). The CDR3 has 14 amino acids. V gave up 4 bases and J gave up 5 bases; unmatched junction bases: 3. Remarks on this clonotype: The target antigen is unknown.

Using its own MiXCR run on the 5' RACE reads, TCRdb lists one record per CDR3 protein. The sample records under 600,000 distinct CDR3 sequences, roughly 13% being singletons. Material: PBMCs, obtained on the day of the yellow fever booster vaccination. This chain joins TRBV15 and TRBJ2-3; TRBD2 agrees at 10 bases. This sequence originates from a man younger than 45 who received the YFV17D yellow fever vaccine. The CDR3 region is CATSKSGREDTQYF. In DNA, the CDR3 is TGTGCCACCAGCAAAAGCGGGAGGGAAGATACGCAGTATTTT.